A single sample gave rise to the 32 T cell receptor beta chains below, sequenced in a study of CD8 T cells in ankylosing spondylitis. TCRdb passed the 5' RACE reads through MiXCR, listing each CDR3 protein once. The repertoire holds around 160,000 distinct CDR3 sequences, with 11% as singletons. The sequencing sample was made of blood, either unsorted or a sorted T cell fraction (not recorded which). The origin of the receptors is a male donor with ankylosing spondylitis or in good health (not recorded which).

This clonotype was detected many times. The J gene is TRBJ2-5, the V gene TRBV12-3 or TRBV12-4, with 9 positions matching TRBD1. The CDR3 is 15 residues long. J lost 2 bases, V lost 3 bases, and 4 bases had no gene match. The CDR3 sequence is CASSLGQGEQETQYF. CDR3 sequence (DNA): TGTGCCAGCAGTTTGGGACAGGGTGAACAAGAGACCCAGTACTTC.

This clonotype was picked up many times. The rearrangement uses TRBV15 and TRBJ2-2; D remains unclear. V lost 4 bases to trimming and J lost 0 bases, with 6 bases between them. Germline V CDR1 and CDR2: LNHNV, YYDKDF (reference sequence). The CDR3 is made up of 14 amino acids. This CDR3 is CATSIRANTGELFF. The CDR3 DNA is TGTGCCACCAGCATACGGGCGAACACCGGGGAGCTGTTTTTT.

This clonotype was recorded many times. The CDR3 nucleotides are TGTGCCAGCATCAATGAGGGACTAGCGGGGGGGGTAGCTGAGCAGTTCTTC. Translating gives CASINEGLAGGVAEQFF. The chain is built from TRBV28 and TRBJ2-1; 16 bases are shared with TRBD2. The CDR3 consists of 17 residues. The V gene end was trimmed by 7 bases and the J gene end by 9 bases; junction bases not matched to a gene: 12. CDR1 and CDR2 from the germline V gene are MDHEN and SYDVKM.

The gene calls are TRBV12-3 or TRBV12-4 and TRBJ2-1, with TRBD2 matching 13 bases. V was clipped by 10 bases and J by 6 bases; unmatched bases: 6. The CDR3 consists of 14 residues. The CDR3 sequence is CATARTSGSNEQFF. CDR3 coding DNA: TGTGCCACGGCGAGGACTAGCGGGAGCAATGAGCAGTTCTTC.

In its sample, this clonotype was seen many times. The chain recombines TRBV10-3 with TRBJ1-5; D is ambiguous. V dropped 2 bases and J dropped 4 bases, with 9 bases sitting between them. The germline V gene has CDR1 ENHRY and CDR2 SYGVKD. The CDR3 sequence is 14 residues long. The chain's CDR3 is CAISEPTNNQPQHF. The CDR3 DNA sequence: TGTGCCATCAGTGAGCCCACCAATAATCAGCCCCAGCATTTT.

This clonotype was observed many times. The chain recombines TRBV6-4 with TRBJ2-2, with TRBD2 matching over 7 bases. The CDR3 consists of 15 residues. Germline V gene lookup returns CDR1 MRHNA and CDR2 SNTAGT. The J segment lost 1 base and the V segment lost 6 bases, leaving 5 bases of the junction unmatched. This chain's CDR3 is CASSPSGLNTGELFF. CDR3 nucleotide sequence: TGTGCCAGCAGCCCTAGCGGACTGAACACCGGGGAGCTGTTTTTT.

V and J are TRBV7-4 and TRBJ2-7; 13 positions agree with TRBD2. The CDR3 has 15 residues. The junction had 5 bases not matched to a gene; V was cut back by 3 bases and J by 6 bases. Germline V gives CDR1 SGHVT, CDR2 SQSDAQ. The DNA of the CDR3 is TGTGCCAGCAGCTTCACTAGCGGGGGGGCTGCCGAGCAGTACTTC. Amino acid sequence: CASSFTSGGAAEQYF.

This clonotype was picked up many times. The gene calls are TRBV6-1 and TRBJ1-5; unclear D gene. The germline gives CDR1 MNHNS, CDR2 SASEGT. The CDR3 runs 14 residues. Trimming cost V 6 bases and J 4 bases, with 13 bases left between them. Here the CDR3 reads CASSPGRTNQPQHF. In DNA form, the CDR3 reads TGTGCCAGCAGCCCCGGACGGACTAATCAGCCCCAGCATTTT.

This clonotype was seen ten or more times. This sequence joins TRBV2 and TRBJ2-7, with TRBD1 matching 9 bases. V gave up 8 bases and J gave up 6 bases; unmatched junction bases: 8. The V gene's germline CDR1 is SNHLY and CDR2 FYNNEI. The CDR3 contains 13 residues. Written as DNA, the CDR3 is TGTGCCAGCGGGGACAGGGCCAGAGGCGAGCAGTACTTC. It translates to CASGDRARGEQYF.

This clonotype appeared many times. J is TRBJ1-2 and V is TRBV3-1; perhaps TRBD1 as D (5 bases). This CDR3 contains 12 residues. Trimming removed 3 bases at V and 6 bases at J, with 8 bases between. Germline V CDR1 and CDR2: LGHDT, YNNKEL (reference sequence). The CDR3 sequence is CASSQGRHGYTF. The CDR3 DNA sequence: TGTGCCAGCAGCCAGGGACGGCATGGCTACACCTTC.

Many counts were recorded for this clonotype. The genes are TRBV15 and TRBJ1-5; D might be TRBD1 (5 bases). CDR1 is LNHNV, CDR2 YYDKDF, per germline (reference sequence). This CDR3 is 14 amino acids long. V dropped 0 bases and J dropped 5 bases, with 8 bases sitting between them. The CDR3 DNA is TGTGCCACCAGCAGAGATGGGACTTATCAGCCCCAGCATTTT. As protein: CATSRDGTYQPQHF.

The J gene is TRBJ2-5, the V gene TRBV5-1, with a possible D match to TRBD1 (6 bases). The CDR3 covers 18 residues. V lost 0 bases and J lost 0, with 18 bases in between. Germline-derived CDR1 and CDR2 are SGHRS and YFSETQ. The CDR3 nucleotides are TGCGCCAGCAGCTTGGGGCTTACAGGGTCCCCGGACCAAGAGACCCAGTACTTC. It is translated as CASSLGLTGSPDQETQYF.

This clonotype was detected ten times or more. The chain is built from TRBV6-5 and TRBJ2-2; D unclear. Germline lookup yields CDR1 MNHEY and CDR2 SVGAGI. The CDR3 covers 13 residues. V was shortened by 4 bases and J by 4 bases, with 7 bases between the two germline ends. CDR3 sequence reads: CASSWGFTGELFF. In DNA form, the CDR3 reads TGTGCCAGCAGTTGGGGATTCACCGGGGAGCTGTTTTTT.

This clonotype has ten or more counts. This sequence joins TRBV5-1 and TRBJ2-1; D possibly corresponds to TRBD1 (7 bases). V lost 3 bases, J lost 11 bases, and 15 bases lay in between. CDR1 and CDR2 (germline): SGHRS, YFSETQ. This CDR3 is 13 amino acids long. The CDR3 protein is CASSSTGDSKQFF. Written as DNA, the CDR3 is TGCGCCAGCAGCTCAACAGGGGACTCCAAGCAGTTCTTC.

This clonotype was picked up many times. The chain joins TRBV5-1 to TRBJ2-3, with 11 positions matching TRBD2. The CDR3 totals 18 residues. V dropped 0 bases and J dropped 1; count of bases not matched to a gene: 7. Germline V gene data show CDR1 as SGHRS and CDR2 as YFSETQ. CDR3: CASSLGLAGGHGTDTQYF. CDR3 coding DNA: TGCGCCAGCAGCTTGGGGCTAGCGGGGGGCCATGGCACAGATACGCAGTATTTT. Looking up the rest from reference TRBV5-1 and TRBJ2-3 gives the full variable domain: KAGVTQTPRYLIKTRGQQVTLSCSPISGHRSVSWYQQTPGQGLQFLFEYFSETQRNKGNFPGRFSGRQFSNSRSEMNVSTLELGDSALYLCASSLGLAGGHGTDTQYFGPGTRLTVL.

This clonotype was counted between two and nine times. The chain carries TRBV20-1 and TRBJ2-1, with TRBD2 identical over 8 bases. V shed 6 bases and J 2 bases; nucleotides not matched to a gene: 18. The CDR3 is made up of 18 amino acids. Germline V CDR1 and CDR2: DFQATT, SNEGSKA (reference sequence). This CDR3 reads CSASPSGGLRLTYNEQFF. For the CDR3, the DNA is TGCAGTGCAAGCCCAAGCGGGGGCCTCCGCTTAACCTACAATGAGCAGTTCTTC.

This clonotype was found many times. The CDR3, as DNA: TGTGCCATCAGTGAACGTCAGGGGGCTGGCACCGGGGAGCTGTTTTTT. It encodes CAISERQGAGTGELFF. The chain has TRBV10-3 and TRBJ2-2; 8 bases are a match to TRBD1. After removal of 3 bases from V and 4 bases from J, the junction contained 7 bases not matched to a gene. The germline V gene encodes CDR1 ENHRY and CDR2 SYGVKD. This CDR3 is 16 amino acids long.

This clonotype was seen repeatedly, ten times or more. The chain carries TRBV3-1 and TRBJ2-7, with 9 bases aligning to TRBD1. The CDR3 sequence is 14 residues long. The germline CDR1 and CDR2 sequences are LGHDT and YNNKEL (reference sequence). Trimming at V came to 3 bases and at J to 3 bases, leaving 3 bases not matched to a gene. The CDR3 sequence is CASSQGQGVYEQYF. The DNA of the CDR3 is TGTGCCAGCAGCCAGGGACAGGGAGTCTACGAGCAGTACTTC.

The CDR3 region is CASSSPWAQETQYF. In DNA, the CDR3 is TGTGCCAGCAGTTCTCCTTGGGCGCAAGAGACCCAGTACTTC. The V call is TRBV12-3 or TRBV12-4, the J call TRBJ2-5; D remains ambiguous. V lost 4 bases, J lost 2 bases, and 11 bases lay in between. This CDR3 region has 14 residues.

In this sample, this clonotype turned up a few times. V gene TRBV6-4 combines with J gene TRBJ2-3; D gene uncertain. Germline V gene lookup returns CDR1 MRHNA and CDR2 SNTAGT. This CDR3 spans 15 amino acids. V was cut by 0 bases and J by 5 bases, with 12 bases left in between. CDR3 DNA sequence: TGTGCCAGCAGTGACTCGCCGTGGCGCGGAGATACGCAGTATTTT. This codes for CASSDSPWRGDTQYF.

This clonotype was recorded a few times. The rearrangement joins TRBV20-1 to TRBJ1-6, with a possible D match to TRBD1 (5 bases). CDR1 and CDR2 from the germline V gene are DFQATT and SNEGSKA (reference sequence). This CDR3 has 12 amino acids. The CDR3 region has the DNA TGCAGGGGGGAGGGAGGAGGATCACCCCTCCACTTT. Protein: CRGEGGGSPLHF.

This clonotype was counted at least ten times. CDR3 sequence (DNA): TGCAGTGCTAGTGCGACTAGCGGGACTGAGACCCAGTACTTC. Amino acids: CSASATSGTETQYF. The chain has TRBV20-1 and TRBJ2-5; 11 bases match TRBD2. The CDR3 length is 14 residues. Germline values: CDR1 DFQATT, CDR2 SNEGSKA (reference sequence). The trim removed 3 bases at V and 5 bases at J, leaving 5 bases unmatched.

This clonotype was seen repeatedly, ten times or more. The rearrangement links TRBV12-3 or TRBV12-4 to TRBJ1-2; D might be TRBD1 (6 bases). The ends were cut back, 7 bases at V and 2 bases at J, with 11 bases in the middle. The CDR3 sequence is 13 residues long. DNA of the CDR3: TGTGCCAGCAATACAGGGATCAACTATGGCTACACCTTC. This gives the protein CASNTGINYGYTF.

V usage is TRBV5-1 and J usage is TRBJ2-4, with D tentatively TRBD2 (5 bases). Trimming cost V 0 bases and J 5 bases, with 18 bases left between them. Germline CDR1 and CDR2: SGHRS and YFSETQ. There are 17 residues in the CDR3. The CDR3 sequence is CASSLAGGGRAENIQYF. The CDR3 DNA is TGCGCCAGCAGCTTGGCCGGAGGTGGGAGAGCGGAAAACATTCAGTACTTC. The full variable domain, in which reference TRBV5-1 and TRBJ2-4 provide the parts outside the CDR3, is KAGVTQTPRYLIKTRGQQVTLSCSPISGHRSVSWYQQTPGQGLQFLFEYFSETQRNKGNFPGRFSGRQFSNSRSEMNVSTLELGDSALYLCASSLAGGGRAENIQYFGAGTRLSVL.

There are many counts of this clonotype. The rearrangement joins TRBV5-1 to TRBJ2-1, with D possibly TRBD2 on 5 matching bases. The CDR3 extends over 15 amino acids. The germline V and J ends were trimmed by 1 base and 6 bases, with 14 bases remaining between them. Germline CDR1 is SGHRS and CDR2 is YFSETQ. The CDR3 DNA reads as TGCGCCAGCAGCTTGTCCGGGATCCTTTCCAATGAGCAGTTCTTC. Translated, it gives CASSLSGILSNEQFF.

At least ten counts were recorded for this clonotype. The V call is TRBV29-1, the J call TRBJ2-1, with D unclear. Trimming stripped 3 bases from V and 9 bases from J, with 12 bases between. In germline, CDR1 is SQVTM, CDR2 ANQGSEA. The CDR3 runs to 12 residues. CDR3 DNA sequence: TGCAGCGTTGATACACGAGGCAGTGAGCAGTTCTTC. This gives the protein CSVDTRGSEQFF.

The rearrangement joins TRBV4-2 to TRBJ2-5; the D call may be TRBD1 or TRBD2 (5 bases each). Trimming pared 3 bases from V and 5 bases from J, leaving 13 bases between. The CDR3 consists of 14 residues. Looked up from germline, CDR1 is LGHNA and CDR2 is YNFKEQ. Here the CDR3 DNA reads TGTGCCAGCAGCCAGGGGCAGGGACGGGAGACCCAGTACTTC. It encodes CASSQGQGRETQYF.

This clonotype was seen a handful of times. The rearrangement joins TRBV10-3 to TRBJ1-2, with 8 positions matching TRBD1. Germline V gene data show CDR1 as ENHRY and CDR2 as SYGVKD. The CDR3 has 16 amino acids. Trimming cost V 2 bases and J 7 bases; bases outside gene matches: 12. The CDR3 loop is CAISEPSGGSYSGYTF. CDR3 in DNA: TGTGCCATCAGTGAGCCTTCAGGGGGCTCGTACAGTGGCTACACCTTC.

This clonotype was counted a few times. This chain connects TRBV9 to TRBJ2-2; 7 nucleotides match TRBD2. The CDR3 has 14 amino acids. Germline V gene sequence: CDR1 SGDLS, CDR2 YYNGEE. With 4 bases clipped from V and 7 bases from J, the junction kept 7 bases outside the gene matches. CDR3 loop: CASSPSSGNGELFF. Written as DNA, the CDR3 is TGTGCCAGCAGCCCTTCCAGCGGGAACGGGGAGCTGTTTTTT.

This clonotype occurred many times. The V call is TRBV19, the J call TRBJ2-3, with D uncertain. V lost 5 bases, J lost 4 bases, and 16 bases lay in between. This CDR3 spans 15 amino acids. Germline V lookup: CDR1 LNHDA, CDR2 SQIVND (reference sequence). Written as DNA, the CDR3 is TGTGCCAGTAGTCCCACCGTTTCACCCGCAGATACGCAGTATTTT. Its translation: CASSPTVSPADTQYF. The complete variable domain, with remaining parts taken from reference TRBV19 and TRBJ2-3, reads DGGITQSPKYLFRKEGQNVTLSCEQNLNHDAMYWYRQDPGQGLRLIYYSQIVNDFQKGDIAEGYSVSREKKESFPLTVTSAQKNPTAFYLCASSPTVSPADTQYFGPGTRLTVL.

This clonotype has ten or more counts. The rearrangement uses TRBV6-1 and TRBJ2-3; tentatively, D is TRBD1 (5 bases). From germline, CDR1 is MNHNS and CDR2 SASEGT. The CDR3 covers 14 residues. The V end lost 5 bases, the J end lost 6 bases, and 15 bases lay between the germline ends. CDR3 protein: CASSNTGPRDTQYF. The DNA for the CDR3 is TGTGCCAGCAGTAATACAGGCCCGAGGGATACGCAGTATTTT.

This clonotype was seen at least ten times. The V gene is TRBV27, the J gene TRBJ2-1; D is possibly TRBD2 (5 bases). The V end lost 7 bases, the J end lost 4 bases, and 8 bases lay between the germline ends. The CDR3 totals 12 residues. Germline CDR1 is MNHEY and CDR2 is SMNVEV (reference sequence). The CDR3 protein is CASISEYNEQFF. The CDR3 DNA sequence: TGTGCCAGCATTAGCGAGTACAATGAGCAGTTCTTC.